This TCR beta chain was retrieved from a study of breast tumors, draining lymph nodes, adjacent tissues. TCRdb recomputed calls from the multiplex PCR reads with MiXCR, one row per CDR3 protein. The table shows about 230,000 distinct CDR3 sequences, with approximately 29% occurring only once. Study results and caveats: Data only fit, rather than demonstrated, lymph node origin of most tumor T cells. Compared with lymph nodes, tumors were less diverse; compared with nontumor tissue, more.

This clonotype occurred many times. Antigen: not known. Axillary draining lymph nodes of breast cancer patients supplied the node samples. This TCR came from a female donor with breast cancer. Some clones in this sample may be carry-over from other donors' samples. The sequenced sample consisted of axillary lymph node tissue.

The CDR3 sequence: CASKERTSSYEQYF. Written as DNA, the CDR3 is TGTGCCAGCAAAGAAAGGACGAGCTCCTACGAGCAGTACTTC. The genes are TRBV7-8 and TRBJ2-7; unclear D gene. V lost 7 bases to trimming and J lost 0 bases, with 13 bases between them. Germline V gene lookup returns CDR1 SGHVS and CDR2 FQNEAQ. The CDR3 sequence is 14 residues long.